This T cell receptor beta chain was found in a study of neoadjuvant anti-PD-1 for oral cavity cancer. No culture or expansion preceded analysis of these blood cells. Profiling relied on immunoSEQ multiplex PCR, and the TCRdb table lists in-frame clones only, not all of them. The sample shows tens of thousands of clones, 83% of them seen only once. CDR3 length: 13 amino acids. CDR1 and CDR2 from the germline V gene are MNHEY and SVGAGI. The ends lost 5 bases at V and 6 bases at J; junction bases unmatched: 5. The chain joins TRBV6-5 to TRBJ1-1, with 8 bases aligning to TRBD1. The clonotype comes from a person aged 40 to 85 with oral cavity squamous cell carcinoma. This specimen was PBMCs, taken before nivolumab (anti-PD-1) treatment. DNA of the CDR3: TGTGCCAGCAGTGACAGGGGCCGAGCTGAAGCTTTCTTT. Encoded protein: CASSDRGRAEAFF.